The sequence of this T cell receptor beta chain was determined in a study of blood T cell repertoires in COVID-19 (dated by TCRdb to between 2020 and 2021). For the study in its entirety: Collaborator samples came from the United States, Italy and Spain and covered acute and convalescent phases of COVID-19. Deeply sampled blood TCRbeta repertoires from subjects exposed to, actively infected with, or recovered from COVID-19 were included in the dataset. The sample metadata nearly always contained a de-identified subject ID, COVID-19 status, age in years and sex. A freely available public database, intended as a resource for researchers studying the immune response to SARS-CoV-2, is where the repertoires were released. The material from the prospective study consisted of cDNA or gDNA derived from T cells, B-cell-depleted T cells, or PBMCs. Where HLA class I and class II types were available, the types were taken from metadata supplied by the sample provider, not from assay-based typing. The samples were drawn from the first 160 participants of the ongoing ImmuneRACE study and from under 1,500 subjects provided by 6 global collaborators. What the study reported, not specific to this receptor: Clinical and demographic metadata were provided uncurated, with the amount varying by source and participant.

TCRbeta CDR3 regions were amplified from genomic DNA by means of the immunoSEQ Assay, a bias-controlled multiplex PCR. The authors' analysis ran thus. The number of nucleated cells in each sample was estimated from the amplification of reference gene primers within the assay. Sequence reads were collapsed and filtered to measure the absolute abundance of every unique TCRbeta CDR3 rearrangement. For each sample, productive Simpson clonality was calculated by taking the square root of Simpson's diversity index across productive rearrangements. Drawn from immuneACCESS, this table holds only the in-frame rearrangements with V and J called that TCRdb kept. Clones are partly lost; checked studies trace under half to an unresolved V gene and leave the rest unexplained. Clonal size and the V and J genes are those of that table, whereas D and trimming came from the DNA. The sample data list 130,000 to 150,000 clones, and approximately 88% of these were observed just once. Of the sample, 0.95% falls within the top ten clones.

Regarding this clone: Its target antigen remains unknown. No base quality information exists; no much larger clone differs at one position.

The collaborating institutions used their own protocols to collect whole blood in K2EDTA tubes. For TCRbeta analysis, collaborators shipped samples as frozen whole blood, isolated PBMCs, or DNA extracted from either of those sample types. Sequencing input: peripheral blood. This clonotype was obtained from a woman between 45 and 60 years old with acute or convalescent COVID-19.

The base sequence is TGTGCCATCAGTAAGGGACAGGGGGAAATCACTGAAGCTTTCTTT. Its translation reads: CAISKGQGEITEAFF. The receptor chain draws on TRBV10-3 and TRBJ1-1; 11 bases in between match TRBD1. The germline V gene gives CDR1 as ENHRY and CDR2 as SYGVKD. At the junction V is shortened by 5 bases and J by 4 bases; bases outside the gene matches: 6. From the cysteine up to the phenylalanine, the CDR3 has a length of 15 residues. The read is trimmed to its CDR3 DNA, 45 bases read in frame from base 1.